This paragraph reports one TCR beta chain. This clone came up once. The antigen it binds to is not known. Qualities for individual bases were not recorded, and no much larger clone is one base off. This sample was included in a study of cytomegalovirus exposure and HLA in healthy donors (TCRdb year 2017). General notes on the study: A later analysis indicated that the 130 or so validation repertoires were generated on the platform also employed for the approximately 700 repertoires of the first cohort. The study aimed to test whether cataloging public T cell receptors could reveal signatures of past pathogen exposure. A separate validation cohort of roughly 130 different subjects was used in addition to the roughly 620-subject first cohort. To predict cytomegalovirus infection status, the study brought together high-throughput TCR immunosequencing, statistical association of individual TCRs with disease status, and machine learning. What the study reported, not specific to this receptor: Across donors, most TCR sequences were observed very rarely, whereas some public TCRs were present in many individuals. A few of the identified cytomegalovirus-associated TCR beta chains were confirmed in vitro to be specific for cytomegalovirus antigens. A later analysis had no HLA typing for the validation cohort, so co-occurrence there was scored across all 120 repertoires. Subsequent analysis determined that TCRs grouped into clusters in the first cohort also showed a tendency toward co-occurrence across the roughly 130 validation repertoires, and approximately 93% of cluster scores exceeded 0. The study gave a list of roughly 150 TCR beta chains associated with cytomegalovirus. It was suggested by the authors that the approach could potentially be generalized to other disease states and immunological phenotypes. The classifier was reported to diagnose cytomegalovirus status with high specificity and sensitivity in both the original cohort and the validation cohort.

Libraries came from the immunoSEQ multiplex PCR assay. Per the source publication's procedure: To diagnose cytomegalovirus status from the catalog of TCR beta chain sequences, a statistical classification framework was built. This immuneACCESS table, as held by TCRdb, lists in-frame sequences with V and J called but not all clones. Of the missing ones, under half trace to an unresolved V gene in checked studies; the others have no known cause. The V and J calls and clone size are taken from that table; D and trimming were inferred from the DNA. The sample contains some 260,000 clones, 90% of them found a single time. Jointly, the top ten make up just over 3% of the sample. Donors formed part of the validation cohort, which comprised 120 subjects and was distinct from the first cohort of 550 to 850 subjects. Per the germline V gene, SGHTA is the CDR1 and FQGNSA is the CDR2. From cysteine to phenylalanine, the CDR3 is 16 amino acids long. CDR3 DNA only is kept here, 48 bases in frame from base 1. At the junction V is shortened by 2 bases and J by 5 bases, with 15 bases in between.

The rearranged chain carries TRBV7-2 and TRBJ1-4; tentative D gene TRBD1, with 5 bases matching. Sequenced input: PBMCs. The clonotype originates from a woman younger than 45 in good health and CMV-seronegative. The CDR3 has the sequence CASSLTQTALNEKLFF. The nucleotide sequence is TGTGCCAGCAGCTTAACCCAGACAGCCTTAAATGAAAAACTGTTTTTT. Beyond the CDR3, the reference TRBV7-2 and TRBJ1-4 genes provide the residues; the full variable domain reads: GAGVSQSPSNKVTEKGKDVELRCDPISGHTALYWYRQSLGQGLEFLIYFQGNSAPDKSGLPSDRFSAERTGGSVSTLTIQRTQQEDSAVYLCASSLTQTALNEKLFFGSGTQLSVL.